This T cell receptor (beta chain) was recovered during a study of cytomegalovirus exposure and HLA in healthy donors. PCR employed 60 Vbeta and 13 Jbeta primers. Profiled with immunoSEQ multiplex PCR; TCRdb holds only in-frame clones, not every one. Found here are fewer than 150,000 clones, under 85% of them singletons; the top ten hold 3.1%. Germline V lookup: CDR1 SEHNR, CDR2 FQNEAQ (reference sequence). The length of the CDR3 is 15 residues. The J segment lost 4 bases and the V segment lost 1 base, leaving 5 bases of the junction unmatched. This TCR was sampled from a man in his thirties or forties in good health and CMV-seronegative. Material: PBMCs. The V and J genes are TRBV7-9 and TRBJ2-7, with 9 positions matching TRBD1. CDR3 in amino acids: CASSLGTGEGYEQYF. For the CDR3, the DNA is TGTGCCAGCAGCTTAGGGACAGGGGAAGGGTACGAGCAGTACTTC.